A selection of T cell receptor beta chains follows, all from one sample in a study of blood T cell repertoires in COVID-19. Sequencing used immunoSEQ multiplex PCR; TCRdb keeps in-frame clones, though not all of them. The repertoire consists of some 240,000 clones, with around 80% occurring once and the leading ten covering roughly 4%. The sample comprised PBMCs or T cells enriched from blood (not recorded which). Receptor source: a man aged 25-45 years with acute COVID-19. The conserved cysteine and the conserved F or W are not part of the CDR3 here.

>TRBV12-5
ASGDRENSNQPQH
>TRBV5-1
ASSLEGSGNQETQY
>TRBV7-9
ASSSPPGLATGANVLT
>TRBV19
ASSYKRGSTEAF
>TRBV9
ASSYFEAGGRTEAF
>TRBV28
ASSSGQGINGYT
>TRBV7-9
ASSPPPGKQRNEQF
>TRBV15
ATSRGSEKLF
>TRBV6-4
ASRETGPTDTQY
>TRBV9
ASSDGQGRNSPLH
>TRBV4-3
ASSQDRGGADTQY
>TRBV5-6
ASSRRSGNTEAF
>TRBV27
ASSYNSGRYTDTQY
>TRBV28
ASRSGTSGKYQETQY
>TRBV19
ASIPDRFSYNEQF
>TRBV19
ASSEGVRNSPLH
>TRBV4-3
ASSPGTAYEKLF
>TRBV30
AWRRDGNEKLF
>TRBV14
ASSLYGQPTNYGYT
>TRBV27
ASRSLAGTGNEQF
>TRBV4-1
ASSQDRGGGQPQH
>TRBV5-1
ASSPRTSGVTDTQY
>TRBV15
ATSRERAGADTQY
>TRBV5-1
ASSVEGDRRYGYT
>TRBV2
ASRGTGTGANVLT
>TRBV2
ASGRTGGQTEAF
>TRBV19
ASSKRVRDTEAF
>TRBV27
ASKVYGQSNQPQH
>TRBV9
ASSVKQQTGELF
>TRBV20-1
SASRVGLGELF
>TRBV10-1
ASSESGLSSGNTIY
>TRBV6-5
ASRGTGPQGAF
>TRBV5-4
ASSNPGTGGIGELF
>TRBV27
ASSFNSGNTIY
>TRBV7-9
ASSLEAVTMNTEAF
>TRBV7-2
ASGHYGQGNSPLH
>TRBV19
ASSPSRDRFRNQPQH
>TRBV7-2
ASSLQSSGRVEQF
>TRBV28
ASRFPGQGYGYT
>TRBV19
ASSPGQTEKLF
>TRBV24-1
ATSDLAGGGKNEQF
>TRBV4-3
ASSQEPQRGYNEQF
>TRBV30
AWSPQVRQPQH
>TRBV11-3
ASSFLAGGPIENEQF
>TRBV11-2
ASRRQPMNTEAF
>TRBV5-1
ASSPTGTSAGELF
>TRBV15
ATSEVLQPQH
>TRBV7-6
ASSYDRGYYGYT
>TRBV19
ASSDRYNEQF
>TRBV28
ASSFGGEWEKLF
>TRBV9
ASSGIRGGEETQY
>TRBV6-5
ASRAAGQSYGYT
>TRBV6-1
ASSEILAGGEQF
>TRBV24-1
ATSAPGQPQH
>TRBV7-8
ASSLGQVWKTQY
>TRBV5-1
ASSLDGMNTEAF
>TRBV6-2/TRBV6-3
ASSSGLADHHLGDTQY
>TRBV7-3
ASSLRQGSYNEQF
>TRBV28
ASSFPGGGYT